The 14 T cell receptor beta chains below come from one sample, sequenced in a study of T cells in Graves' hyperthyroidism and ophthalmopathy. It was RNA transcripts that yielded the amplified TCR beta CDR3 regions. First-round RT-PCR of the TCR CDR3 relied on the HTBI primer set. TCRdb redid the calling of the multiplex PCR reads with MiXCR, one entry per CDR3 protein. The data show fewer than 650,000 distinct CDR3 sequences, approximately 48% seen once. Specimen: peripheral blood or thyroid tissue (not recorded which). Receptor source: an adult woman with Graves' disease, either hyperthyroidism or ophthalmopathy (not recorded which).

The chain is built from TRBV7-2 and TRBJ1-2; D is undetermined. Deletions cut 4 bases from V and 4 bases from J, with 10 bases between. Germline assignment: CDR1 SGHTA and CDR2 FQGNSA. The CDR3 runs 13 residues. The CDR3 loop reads CASSSVGFYGYTF. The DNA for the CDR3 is TGTGCCAGCAGCTCAGTGGGGTTCTATGGCTACACCTTC.

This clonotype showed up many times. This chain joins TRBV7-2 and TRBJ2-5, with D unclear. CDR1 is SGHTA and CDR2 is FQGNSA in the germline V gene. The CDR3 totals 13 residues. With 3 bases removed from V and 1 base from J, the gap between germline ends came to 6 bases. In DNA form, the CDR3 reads TGTGCCAGCAGCTTGGAACTCCAAGAGACCCAGTACTTC. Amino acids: CASSLELQETQYF.

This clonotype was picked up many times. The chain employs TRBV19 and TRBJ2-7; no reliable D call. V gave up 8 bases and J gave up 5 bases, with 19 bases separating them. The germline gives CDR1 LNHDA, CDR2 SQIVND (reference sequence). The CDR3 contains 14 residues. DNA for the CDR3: TGTGCCAGTCGCTCCGGGCCTAGGACCAACGAGCAGTACTTC. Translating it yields CASRSGPRTNEQYF.

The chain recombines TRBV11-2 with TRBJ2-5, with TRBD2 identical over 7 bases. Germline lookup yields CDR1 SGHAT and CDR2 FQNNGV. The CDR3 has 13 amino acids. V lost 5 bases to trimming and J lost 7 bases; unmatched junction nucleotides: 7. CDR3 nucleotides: TGTGCCAGCAGCCCCCTATCGGGAGGGACCCAGTACTTC. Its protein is CASSPLSGGTQYF. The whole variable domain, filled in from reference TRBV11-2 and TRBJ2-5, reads EAGVAQSPRYKIIEKRQSVAFWCNPISGHATLYWYQQILGQGPKLLIQFQNNGVVDDSQLPKDRFSAERLKGVDSTLKIQPAKLEDSAVYLCASSPLSGGTQYFGPGTRLLVL.

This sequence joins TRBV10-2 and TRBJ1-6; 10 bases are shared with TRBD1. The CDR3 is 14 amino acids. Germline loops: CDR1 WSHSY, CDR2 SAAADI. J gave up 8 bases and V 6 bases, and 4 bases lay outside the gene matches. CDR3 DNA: TGCGCCAGCAGGTCCGGGACAGGGGATTCACCCCTCCACTTT. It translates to CASRSGTGDSPLHF.

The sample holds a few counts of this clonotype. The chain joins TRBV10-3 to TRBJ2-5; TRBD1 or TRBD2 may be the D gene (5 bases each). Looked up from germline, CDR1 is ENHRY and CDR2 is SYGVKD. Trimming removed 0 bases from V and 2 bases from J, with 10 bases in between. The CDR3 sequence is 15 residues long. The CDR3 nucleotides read TGTGCCATCAGTGAGTCGGGACGGTTGCAAGAGACCCAGTACTTC. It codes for CAISESGRLQETQYF.

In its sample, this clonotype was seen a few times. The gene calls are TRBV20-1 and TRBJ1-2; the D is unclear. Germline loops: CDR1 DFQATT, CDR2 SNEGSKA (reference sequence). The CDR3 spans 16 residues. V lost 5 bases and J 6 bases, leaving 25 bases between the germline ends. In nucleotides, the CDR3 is TGCAGTGCTTCCGACCGGACTAGCGGGCTTGACGATGGCTACACCTTC. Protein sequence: CSASDRTSGLDDGYTF.

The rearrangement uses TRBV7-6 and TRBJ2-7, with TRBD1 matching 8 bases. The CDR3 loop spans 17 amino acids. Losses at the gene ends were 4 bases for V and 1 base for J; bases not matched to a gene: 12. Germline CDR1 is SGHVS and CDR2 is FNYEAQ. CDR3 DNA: TGTGCCAGCAGCTCTGGACAGGGCCCTCGGCCATCCTACGAGCAGTACTTC. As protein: CASSSGQGPRPSYEQYF.

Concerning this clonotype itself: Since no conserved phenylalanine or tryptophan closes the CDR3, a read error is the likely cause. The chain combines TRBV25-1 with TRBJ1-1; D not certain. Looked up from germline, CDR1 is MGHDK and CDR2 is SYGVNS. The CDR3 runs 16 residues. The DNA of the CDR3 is TGTGCCAGCAGTGAATATCGAGGAACCACGAACACCGAAGCTTTCCTT. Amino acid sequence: CASSEYRGTTNTEAFL.

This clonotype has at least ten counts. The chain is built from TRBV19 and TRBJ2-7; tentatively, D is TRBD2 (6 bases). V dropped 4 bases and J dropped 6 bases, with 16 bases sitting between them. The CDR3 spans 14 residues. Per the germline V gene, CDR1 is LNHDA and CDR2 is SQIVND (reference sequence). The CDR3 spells CASSTGRFGGEQYF. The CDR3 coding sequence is TGTGCCAGTAGTACGGGACGGTTCGGGGGCGAGCAGTACTTC.

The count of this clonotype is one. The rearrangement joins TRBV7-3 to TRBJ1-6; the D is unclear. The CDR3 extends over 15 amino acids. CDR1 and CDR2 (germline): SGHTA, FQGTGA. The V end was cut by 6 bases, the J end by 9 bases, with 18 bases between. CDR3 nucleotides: TGTGCCAGCAGTCTCCTGTTCCGGGGAGGTTCACCCCTCCACTTT. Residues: CASSLLFRGGSPLHF.

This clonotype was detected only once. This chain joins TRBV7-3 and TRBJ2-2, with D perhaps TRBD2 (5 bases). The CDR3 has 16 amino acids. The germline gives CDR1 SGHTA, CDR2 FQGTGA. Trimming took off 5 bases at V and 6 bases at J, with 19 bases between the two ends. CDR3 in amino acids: CASSPPGKASPGELFF. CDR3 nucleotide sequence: TGTGCCAGCAGCCCCCCCGGGAAGGCAAGTCCCGGGGAGCTGTTTTTT. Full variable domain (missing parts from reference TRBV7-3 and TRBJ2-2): GAGVSQTPSNKVTEKGKYVELRCDPISGHTALYWYRQSLGQGPEFLIYFQGTGAADDSGLPNDRFFAVRPEGSVSTLKIQRTERGDSAVYLCASSPPGKASPGELFFGEGSRLTVL.

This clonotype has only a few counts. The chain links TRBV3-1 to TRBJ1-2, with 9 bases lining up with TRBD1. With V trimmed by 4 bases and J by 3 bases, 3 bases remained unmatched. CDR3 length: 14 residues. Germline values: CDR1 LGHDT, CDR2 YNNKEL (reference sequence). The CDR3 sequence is CASSPGQGHYGYTF. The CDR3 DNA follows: TGTGCCAGCAGCCCTGGACAGGGGCACTATGGCTACACCTTC. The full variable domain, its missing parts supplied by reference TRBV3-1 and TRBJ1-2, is DTAVSQTPKYLVTQMGNDKSIKCEQNLGHDTMYWYKQDSKKFLKIMFSYNNKELIINETVPNRFSPKSPDKAHLNLHINSLELGDSAVYFCASSPGQGHYGYTFGSGTRLTVV.

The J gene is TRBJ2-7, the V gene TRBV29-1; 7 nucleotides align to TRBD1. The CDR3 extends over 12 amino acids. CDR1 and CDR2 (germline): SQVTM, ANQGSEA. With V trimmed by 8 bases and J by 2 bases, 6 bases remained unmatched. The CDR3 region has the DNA TGCAGCTTGCAGGGGGTTCCCTACGAGCAGTACTTC. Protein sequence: CSLQGVPYEQYF.